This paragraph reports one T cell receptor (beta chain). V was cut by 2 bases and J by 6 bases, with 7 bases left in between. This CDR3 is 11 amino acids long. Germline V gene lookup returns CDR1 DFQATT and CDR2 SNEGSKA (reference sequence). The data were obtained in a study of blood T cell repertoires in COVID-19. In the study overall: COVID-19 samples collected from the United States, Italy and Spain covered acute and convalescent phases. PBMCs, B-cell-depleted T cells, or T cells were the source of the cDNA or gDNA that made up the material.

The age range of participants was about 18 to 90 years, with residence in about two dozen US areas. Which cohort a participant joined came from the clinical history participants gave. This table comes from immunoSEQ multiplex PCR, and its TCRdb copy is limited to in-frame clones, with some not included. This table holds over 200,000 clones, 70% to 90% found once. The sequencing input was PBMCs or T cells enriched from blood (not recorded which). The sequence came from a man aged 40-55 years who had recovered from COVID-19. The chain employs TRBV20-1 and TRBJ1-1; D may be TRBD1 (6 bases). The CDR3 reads CSARQGPEAFF. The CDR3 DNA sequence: TGCAGTGCTAGACAGGGGCCTGAAGCTTTCTTT.